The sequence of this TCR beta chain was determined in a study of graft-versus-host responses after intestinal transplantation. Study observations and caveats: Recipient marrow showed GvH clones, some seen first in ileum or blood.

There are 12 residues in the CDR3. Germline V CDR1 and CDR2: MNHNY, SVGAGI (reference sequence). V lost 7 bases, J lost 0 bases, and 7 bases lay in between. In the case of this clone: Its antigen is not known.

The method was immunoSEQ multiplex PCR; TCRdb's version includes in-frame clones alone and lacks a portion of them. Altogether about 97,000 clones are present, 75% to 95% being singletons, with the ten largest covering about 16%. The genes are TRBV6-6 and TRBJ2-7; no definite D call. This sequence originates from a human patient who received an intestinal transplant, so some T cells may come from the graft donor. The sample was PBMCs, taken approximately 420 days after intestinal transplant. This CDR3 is CASKGFSYEQYF. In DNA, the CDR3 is TGTGCCAGCAAAGGGTTCTCCTACGAGCAGTACTTC.